The sequence of this T cell receptor (beta chain) was determined in a study of blood T cell repertoires in COVID-19. Study summary: Sites in the United States, Italy and Spain provided acute and convalescent COVID-19 samples. In each case, the material was cDNA or gDNA derived from T cells, B-cell-depleted T cells, or PBMCs.

The method was immunoSEQ multiplex PCR; TCRdb's version includes in-frame clones alone and lacks a portion of them. The sample consists of 150,000 to 200,000 clones, less than 95% of them appearing once. J was trimmed by 9 bases and V by 7 bases; bases with no gene match: 9. The CDR3 contains 15 residues. The V gene's germline CDR1 is SGHAT and CDR2 FQDESV (reference sequence). Source material: peripheral blood. This chain uses TRBV11-1 with TRBJ1-6, with TRBD1 matching over 10 bases. This receptor was obtained from a young man with COVID-19, enrolled during active disease. This chain's CDR3 is CASTRGGQGSSPLHF. The CDR3 nucleotides read TGTGCCAGCACCCGAGGGGGACAGGGGAGTTCACCCCTCCACTTT.